This T cell receptor beta chain was captured by sequencing in a study of blood T cell repertoires in COVID-19. TCRdb's table, derived via immunoSEQ multiplex PCR, lists solely in-frame clones and lacks some. Of 150,000 to 200,000 clones in the sample, 85% were seen once. The CDR3 is made up of 14 amino acids. The trim removed 3 bases at V and 4 bases at J, leaving 3 bases unmatched. Germline assignment: CDR1 SGHNT and CDR2 YYREEE (reference sequence). J is TRBJ1-2 and V is TRBV5-4; the match to TRBD1 covers 10 bases. The sequenced material came from peripheral blood. The clonotype comes from a human donor with acute or convalescent COVID-19. The donor label of this sample is uncertain. CDR3 loop: CASSYRTGGYGYTF. The CDR3 nucleotides are TGTGCCAGCAGCTACCGGACAGGGGGCTATGGCTACACCTTC.